This is a list of T cell receptor beta chains from one sample in a study of memory CD4+ T cells and cytomegalovirus serostatus. Profiled with immunoSEQ multiplex PCR; TCRdb holds only in-frame clones, not every one. Of tens of thousands of clones listed, around 76% are singletons. What was sequenced was memory CD4+ T cells from blood. The receptors here all came from an adult in good health and CMV-seropositive. Both conserved end residues are part of each CDR3. A D gene is named only where the DNA matches it firmly. Rows may omit the clone size; those that give it use once, few, many or a size class.

length,J,size,D,V,CDR3,DNA
17,TRBJ2-3,-,-,TRBV18,CASSLSGSSLGTDTQYF,TGTGCCAGCTCTCTCTCAGGGTCCTCCCTTGGCACAGATACGCAGTATTTT
19,TRBJ2-5,-,TRBD2,TRBV7-2,CASSSPPRLAGTGGETQYF,TGTGCCAGCAGCTCGCCCCCTCGACTAGCGGGGACGGGAGGAGAGACCCAGTACTTC
15,TRBJ1-6,few,-,TRBV6-1,CASSERRTPNSPLHF,TGTGCCAGCAGTGAACGCAGAACCCCAAATTCACCCCTCCACTTT
17,TRBJ1-2,-,TRBD1,TRBV5-1,CASSWGGQGLDGTGYTF,TGCGCCAGCAGCTGGGGCGGACAGGGACTCGACGGGACTGGCTACACCTTC
18,TRBJ2-7,-,TRBD2,TRBV5-6,CASSLVSSGLKVGNEQYF,TGTGCCAGCAGCTTGGTGTCTAGCGGTCTGAAGGTTGGCAACGAGCAGTACTTC
15,TRBJ1-5,-,-,TRBV6-1,CASSPVGGGYQPQHF,TGTGCCAGCAGCCCCGTCGGGGGCGGGTATCAGCCCCAGCATTTT
15,TRBJ1-5,few,-,TRBV7-2,CASRAGGYSNQPQHF,TGTGCCAGCAGAGCTGGAGGGTATAGCAATCAGCCCCAGCATTTT
15,TRBJ1-4,-,TRBD1,TRBV28,CASSRPGQANEKLFF,TGTGCCAGCAGTAGACCGGGACAGGCTAATGAAAAACTGTTTTTT
15,TRBJ1-4,-,-,TRBV11-2,CASSPSYATNEKLFF,TGTGCCAGCAGCCCCAGCTATGCAACTAATGAAAAACTGTTTTTT
14,TRBJ1-3,-,-,TRBV2,CASSRPGLGNTIYF,TGTGCCAGCAGTCGTCCAGGGCTTGGAAACACCATATATTTT
16,TRBJ2-2,-,TRBD2,TRBV5-4,CASSRLAGEGTGELFF,TGTGCCAGCAGCAGACTAGCGGGAGAGGGGACCGGGGAGCTGTTTTTT
11,TRBJ2-7,-,-,TRBV28,CASNQGYEQYF,TGTGCCAGCAACCAGGGCTACGAGCAGTACTTC
17,TRBJ2-3,-,-,TRBV7-2,CASSLPPGAGVTDTQYF,TGTGCCAGCAGCTTGCCCCCGGGGGCGGGGGTCACAGATACGCAGTATTTT
16,TRBJ2-1,-,-,TRBV4-2,CASSQEGLASNNEQFF,TGTGCCAGCAGCCAAGAAGGGCTAGCGTCTAACAATGAGCAGTTCTTC
19,TRBJ2-3,-,TRBD2,TRBV30,CAWSRGLAPGQALTDTQYF,TGTGCCTGGAGCCGAGGACTAGCTCCGGGACAAGCCCTCACAGATACGCAGTATTTT
15,TRBJ2-7,-,-,TRBV11-2,CASSLDRTSTYEQYF,TGTGCCAGCAGCTTAGATAGGACGTCCACCTACGAGCAGTACTTC
15,TRBJ1-5,once,TRBD1,TRBV19,CASSILEGARQPQHF,TGTGCCAGTAGTATTCTTGAGGGGGCGCGACAGCCCCAGCATTTT
15,TRBJ1-5,-,-,TRBV4-1,CASSQDIGGNQPQHF,TGCGCCAGCAGCCAAGATATAGGGGGCAATCAGCCCCAGCATTTT
15,TRBJ2-5,few,-,TRBV7-9,CASSLGLGQQETQYF,TGTGCCAGCAGCTTAGGTCTGGGTCAGCAAGAGACCCAGTACTTC
13,TRBJ1-1,-,-,TRBV6-6,CASSYRTDTEAFF,TGTGCCAGCAGTTACCGGACGGACACTGAAGCTTTCTTT
13,TRBJ2-1,few,-,TRBV7-2,CASSPGPDNEQFF,TGTGCCAGCAGCCCCGGGCCAGACAATGAGCAGTTCTTC
12,TRBJ1-2,-,TRBD1,TRBV6-1,CASRTGAGGYTF,TGTGCCAGCAGGACAGGGGCAGGGGGCTACACCTTC
15,TRBJ1-2,-,-,TRBV28,CASIQGGGRDYGYTF,TGTGCCAGCATCCAAGGTGGGGGGCGCGACTATGGCTACACCTTC
14,TRBJ1-2,-,-,TRBV4-1,CASSQATAAYGYTF,TGCGCCAGCAGCCAAGCCACGGCAGCCTATGGCTACACCTTC
16,TRBJ2-2,-,TRBD2,TRBV5-8,CASSVGLATNTGELFF,TGTGCCAGCAGCGTGGGACTAGCCACGAACACCGGGGAGCTGTTTTTT
12,TRBJ2-7,-,-,TRBV29-1,CSVVTGSHEQYF,TGCAGCGTTGTTACAGGGTCCCACGAGCAGTACTTC
15,TRBJ1-1,-,-,TRBV13,CASSLGQGLNTEAFF,TGTGCCAGCAGCTTAGGACAGGGACTTAACACTGAAGCTTTCTTT
14,TRBJ2-7,-,-,TRBV11-2,CASSSLLGVGEQYF,TGTGCCAGCAGCTCTCTTTTGGGGGTTGGCGAGCAGTACTTC
14,TRBJ1-4,once,TRBD1,TRBV18,CASSPGRGPEKLFF,TGTGCCAGCTCACCTGGCAGGGGGCCTGAAAAACTGTTTTTT
13,TRBJ2-7,once,-,TRBV30,CAWSNPDRYEQYF,TGTGCCTGGAGTAACCCGGACAGATACGAGCAGTACTTC
12,TRBJ1-1,few,-,TRBV9,CASSAEGGEAFF,TGTGCCAGCAGCGCCGAGGGAGGGGAAGCTTTCTTT
14,TRBJ2-3,-,TRBD2,TRBV2,CASRLSGGTDTQYF,TGTGCCAGCAGACTTAGCGGGGGGACAGATACGCAGTATTTT
13,TRBJ2-3,-,-,TRBV7-8,CASSLDSTDTQYF,TGTGCCAGCAGCTTAGACAGCACAGATACGCAGTATTTT
13,TRBJ2-1,-,-,TRBV11-3,CASSLGPSNEQFF,TGTGCCAGCAGCTTAGGACCTTCCAATGAGCAGTTCTTC
15,TRBJ1-3,-,-,TRBV19,CASSIGRNSGNTIYF,TGTGCCAGTAGTATCGGACGGAACTCTGGAAACACCATATATTTT